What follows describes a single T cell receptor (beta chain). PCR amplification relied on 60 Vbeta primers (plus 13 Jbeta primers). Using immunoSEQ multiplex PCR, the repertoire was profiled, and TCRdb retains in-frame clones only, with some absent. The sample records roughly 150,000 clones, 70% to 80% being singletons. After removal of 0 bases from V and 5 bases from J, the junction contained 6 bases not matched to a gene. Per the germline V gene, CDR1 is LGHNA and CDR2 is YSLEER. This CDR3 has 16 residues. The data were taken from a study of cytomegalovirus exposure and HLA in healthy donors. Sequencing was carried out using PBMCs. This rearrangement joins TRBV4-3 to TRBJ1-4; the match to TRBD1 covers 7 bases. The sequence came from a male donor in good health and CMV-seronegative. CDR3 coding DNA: TGCGCCAGCAGCCAAGAGGGATCAGGGGGAAATGAAAAACTGTTTTTT. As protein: CASSQEGSGGNEKLFF.